The clone carrying this T cell receptor beta chain was picked up a small number of times. Its antigen is unknown. In TCRdb, the 5' RACE reads were re-called with MiXCR into one record per CDR3 protein. The table has about 800,000 distinct CDR3 sequences, about an eighth seen once. These data belong to a study of CD8 T cells in ankylosing spondylitis. Study observations and caveats: Earlier studies detected some motif variants in reactive arthritis synovial fluid and blood. One TCR beta motif, made up of roughly eight highly homologous variants, appeared characteristic of ankylosing spondylitis blood.

The CDR3 contains 15 residues. The V gene lost 2 bases and the J gene lost 4 bases, with 18 bases spanning the gap. Germline V gene data show CDR1 as DFQATT and CDR2 as SNEGSKA (reference sequence). The sequenced sample consisted of blood, either unsorted or a sorted T cell fraction (not recorded which). This clonotype originated in a male donor with ankylosing spondylitis. The chain carries TRBV20-1 and TRBJ2-7; D is possibly TRBD1 or TRBD2 (5 bases each). As DNA, the CDR3 is TGCAGTGCTAGATCTCGAGGGGCAGGAACTTACGAGCAGTACTTC. Translation gives CSARSRGAGTYEQYF.